This TCR beta chain was captured by sequencing in a study of CD8 T cells in Susac syndrome. The V end was cut by 3 bases, the J end by 2 bases, with 13 bases between. The CDR3 sequence is 14 residues long. Germline V lookup: CDR1 DFQATT, CDR2 SNEGSKA (reference sequence). CD8+ and CD4+ T cells taken from blood had their TCR beta sequenced. cDNA came from roughly 0.47 to 1 ug RNA primed by random hexamers. TCRdb itself ran the immunoSEQ multiplex PCR reads through MiXCR, one entry per CDR3 protein. The profile shows around 230,000 distinct CDR3 sequences, approximately 95% of them singletons. The chain uses TRBV20-1 and TRBJ1-2, with no clear D. Sequencing input: CD4+ T cells from PBMCs. The sequence came from a human donor with Susac syndrome. CDR3 nucleotides: TGCAGTGCTAGTTTCGGCATTCAGAACTATGGCTACACCTTC. It translates to CSASFGIQNYGYTF.